Listed below are T cell receptor beta chains from one sample, sequenced in a study of somatic mutations in cytotoxic T cells in rheumatoid arthritis. The method was immunoSEQ multiplex PCR; TCRdb's version includes in-frame clones alone and lacks a portion of them. Among about 10,000 clones listed, over 75% were seen once. Sequenced input: CD4+ T cells sorted from blood. The source is a woman aged 18-29 years with rheumatoid arthritis. The CDR3 runs from the conserved cysteine through the conserved F or W. The D gene is left open where the match is weak. Size tells how often a clone was seen (once, few, many) or the class of an expanded clone, and some rows leave it out.

TGTGCCAGCAGTGAAGCGACAGCAACTAATGAAAAACTGTTTTTT CASSEATATNEKLFF TRBJ1-4 . TRBV6-1 .
TGCGCCAGCAGCCAGACAGGGGCATCTGGGGCCAACGTCCTGACTTTC CASSQTGASGANVLTF TRBJ2-6 . TRBV4-1 TRBD1
TGCGCCAACAGCCAAGATACTAGCAGGGACACAGATACGCAGTATTTT CANSQDTSRDTDTQYF TRBJ2-3 . TRBV4-3 .
TGCGCCAGCAGCCAAGATCGGAGTCAGCCCTACGAGCAGTACTTC CASSQDRSQPYEQYF TRBJ2-7 . TRBV4-3 .
TGTGCCAGCAGCGTTTACAGGGGCGGCGAGCAGTACTTC CASSVYRGGEQYF TRBJ2-7 . TRBV5-6 TRBD1
TGTGCCAGCTCACCGAACAGAGACTCCTACGAGCAGTACTTC CASSPNRDSYEQYF TRBJ2-7 . TRBV18 .
TGTGCCAGCAGCCCGACAGGGGGCGAGACCCAGTACTTC CASSPTGGETQYF TRBJ2-5 . TRBV11-3 TRBD1
TGTGCCATCAGTGAGCAAAGGACAGGGGGCTCTAGTGGCTACACCTTC CAISEQRTGGSSGYTF TRBJ1-2 . TRBV10-3 TRBD1
TGTGCCAGCAACCCTCAGGGCAAAGCTAACTATGGCTACACCTTC CASNPQGKANYGYTF TRBJ1-2 . TRBV6-6 .
TGCAGCGCCGCCCCGCGACAGGCTAATGAAAAACTGTTTTTT CSAAPRQANEKLFF TRBJ1-4 . TRBV29-1 .
TGTGCCAGCAGCTTACCAATTCGGGACAGGTGGACTGGGGCCAACGTCCTGACTTTC CASSLPIRDRWTGANVLTF TRBJ2-6 . TRBV5-6 TRBD1
TGTGCCAGCAGTTCCCGACTAGCGGGGGGCTCCCCAGACTTC CASSSRLAGGSPDF TRBJ2-5 . TRBV28 TRBD2
TGTGCCAGCAGCCAAGTCCCCAGCGGGGGGGTAGATACGCAGTATTTT CASSQVPSGGVDTQYF TRBJ2-3 . TRBV5-4 TRBD2
TGCGCCAGCAGCTTAATCTCTTTAGCGGGAGCCCGCTACAATGAGCAGTTCTTC CASSLISLAGARYNEQFF TRBJ2-1 . TRBV5-1 TRBD2
TGTGCCAGCAGCGTAGCTGACCGGGGGGAGCAGTTCTTC CASSVADRGEQFF TRBJ2-1 . TRBV9 .
TGCGCCAGCAGCTTGACAGGATCCCCGGCAGATACGCAGTATTTT CASSLTGSPADTQYF TRBJ2-3 . TRBV5-1 .
TGTGCCAGCAGCGTAGGACTAGCCAACACCGGGGAGCTGTTTTTT CASSVGLANTGELFF TRBJ2-2 . TRBV9 TRBD2
TGTGCCAGCAGCCTAAACAGGGGACAGAAGCAAGAGACCCAGTACTTC CASSLNRGQKQETQYF TRBJ2-5 . TRBV27 TRBD1
TGTGCCAGCAGCTTGGATCAGGGGTCGGGCTATGGCTACACCTTC CASSLDQGSGYGYTF TRBJ1-2 . TRBV5-4 .
TGTGCCAGCAGCTTAGGTGGGAGCCCCTATGGCTACACCTTC CASSLGGSPYGYTF TRBJ1-2 . TRBV11-2 .
TGTGCCAACAGCTCCGAAGGAGCGGGGGGAAAAGAGACCCAGTACTTC CANSSEGAGGKETQYF TRBJ2-5 . TRBV7-2 TRBD2
TGCGCCAGCAGCTTCGGAGATCGGGACAATGAGCAGTTCTTC CASSFGDRDNEQFF TRBJ2-1 . TRBV5-1 .
TGTGCCAGCTCCAACGGGCAGGGCTCCTACGAGCAGTACTTC CASSNGQGSYEQYF TRBJ2-7 . TRBV18 .
TGTGCCAGCAGGCGACTGGGAGAGACCCAGTACTTC CASRRLGETQYF TRBJ2-5 . TRBV6-6 .
TGTGCCAGCAGCCAAGATAGTTTGAGGGGGTCGAACACTGAAGCTTTCTTT CASSQDSLRGSNTEAFF TRBJ1-1 . TRBV14 .
TGTGCCTGGAGTGAGATATGGAAGGGGTCGATCAACAATGAGCAGTTCTTC CAWSEIWKGSINNEQFF TRBJ2-1 . TRBV30 .
TGTGCCACCAGCAGAGATGCGGTAGCCTATGGCTACACCTTC CATSRDAVAYGYTF TRBJ1-2 . TRBV15 .
TGTGCCAGCAGCCGGCCCTCGGCAGGGAACGAAAAACTGTTTTTT CASSRPSAGNEKLFF TRBJ1-4 . TRBV6-5 .
TGTGCCAGCAGCTTACCCCGAGGACAGGCCTACGAGCAGTACTTC CASSLPRGQAYEQYF TRBJ2-7 . TRBV7-9 TRBD1
TGTGCCTGGAGTGTGACAGGGGGAAGCACTGAAGCTTTCTTT CAWSVTGGSTEAFF TRBJ1-1 . TRBV30 TRBD1
TGTGCCAGCAGCCATGGAAAGGGAAGGGGAAAACTGTTTTTT CASSHGKGRGKLFF TRBJ1-4 . TRBV11-2 .
TGTGCCAGCAGTTGGAGGGTCACAGCCCTGAGGGGCAATCAGCCCCAGCATTTT CASSWRVTALRGNQPQHF TRBJ1-5 . TRBV27 .
TGTGCCAGCAGTACGGCGCGGGAGGGCGAGCAGTACTTC CASSTAREGEQYF TRBJ2-7 . TRBV27 TRBD2
TGTGCCAGCAGCTTGGGACGGGGGACGGACAGGAGCTCCTACGAGCAGTACTTC CASSLGRGTDRSSYEQYF TRBJ2-7 few TRBV7-9 .
TGTGCCAGCAGTAGAGACAGGGAGCAGCAGTTCTTC CASSRDREQQFF TRBJ2-1 once TRBV6-5 TRBD1
TGTGCCAGCAGCCACGGTGCGGGGAACGGCTACACCTTC CASSHGAGNGYTF TRBJ1-2 . TRBV11-2 .
TGTGCCAGCAGCCGGGACAGGGAAGACATTCAGTACTTC CASSRDREDIQYF TRBJ2-4 . TRBV6-1 TRBD1